This entry describes one T cell receptor beta chain. Its matching antigen is unknown. The use of a sample-barcoded 5' primer and a J-beta primer mix characterized a second PCR of roughly 6 to 11 cycles. Via MiXCR, TCRdb re-called the 5' RACE reads, giving one row per CDR3 protein. The data contain 450,000 to 600,000 distinct CDR3 sequences, about 27% of them singletons. This entry is derived from a study of blood T cells in healthy people across ages. Study-level points and caveats: Older age coincided with a roughly linear decline in TCR beta diversity per million T cells.

The study isolated at least 7 million PBMCs from each sample. Total RNA, at least 6 micrograms per sample, came from PBMCs. This CDR3 has 12 amino acids. Germline lookup yields CDR1 SQVTM and CDR2 ANQGSEA. The same sample was also used in a study of T cells of mothers and their children. That work states: Donors comprised three healthy Caucasian mothers plus their six children.

J is TRBJ2-1 and V is TRBV29-1; D not resolved. Gene TRBJ2-7 matches the end of the DNA better, so the J call may be wrong. The sequence was collected from a boy aged 2 to 10 in good health. Source material: blood. CDR3 sequence reads: CSVTTSSYEQYF. The CDR3 DNA follows: TGCAGCGTTACGACCTCGTCCTACGAGCAGTACTTC.